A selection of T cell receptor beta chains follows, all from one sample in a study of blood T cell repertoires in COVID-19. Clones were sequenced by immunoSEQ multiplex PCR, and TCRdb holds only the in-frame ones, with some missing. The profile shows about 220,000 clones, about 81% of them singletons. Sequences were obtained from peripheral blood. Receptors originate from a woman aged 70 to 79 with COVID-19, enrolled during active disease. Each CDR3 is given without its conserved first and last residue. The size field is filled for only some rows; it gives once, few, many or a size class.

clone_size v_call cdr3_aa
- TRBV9 ADASSRAKNIQY
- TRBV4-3 ASSQETGGFYEQY
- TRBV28 ASIPTTGGYT
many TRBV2 ASQEGLEYEQY
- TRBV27 ASSSSGAYGNGYT
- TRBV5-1 ASSSGTSGGRGETQY
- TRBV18 ASSPIAGGKGEQF
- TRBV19 ASRDRGQETQY
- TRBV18 ASSPRTGSNQPQH
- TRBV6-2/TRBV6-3 ASSYPDSGAGELF
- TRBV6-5 ASSYLSNREPVF
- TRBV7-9 ASSLEAGGVNTEAF
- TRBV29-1 SVLRQAGYT
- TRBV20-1 SAREEVQQY
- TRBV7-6 ASSRTNDQPQH
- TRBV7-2 ASSLVGQGVTEAF
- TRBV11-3 ASSLGEINEQF
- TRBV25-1 ASEGQFPSYGYT
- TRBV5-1 ASSSATLGTDTQY
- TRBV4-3 ASSQGRGSTDTQY
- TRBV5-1 ASRLDSYEQY
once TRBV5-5 ASSNRVSGTYNEQF
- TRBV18 ASSPSQGQGFTEAF
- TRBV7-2 ASSPRIAELSTDTQY
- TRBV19 ASSSSYRGRGETQY